Presented here are 21 T cell receptor beta chains from one specimen sequenced in a study of graft-versus-host responses after intestinal transplantation. Assay used: immunoSEQ multiplex PCR; TCRdb lists only in-frame clones, some missing. The sample holds about 8,600 clones, 31% seen once. Sequenced here: alloreactive CD4+ T cells from a mixed lymphocyte reaction culture, sampled before intestinal transplant. The subset: CFSE-low proliferating T cells sorted from roughly 6-day pre-transplant mixed lymphocyte reaction (GvH or HvG direction). These receptors all stem from a human patient who received an intestinal transplant.

This chain joins TRBV15 and TRBJ2-3; perhaps TRBD1 as D (7 bases). The germline CDR1 and CDR2 sequences are LNHNV and YYDKDF (reference sequence). The CDR3 covers 15 residues. V lost 0 bases and J lost 8, with 15 bases in between. The CDR3 DNA sequence: TGTGCCACCAGCAGAGATGGACGCCAGGGGGGTACGCAGTATTTT. It specifies CATSRDGRQGGTQYF.

The chain links TRBV19 to TRBJ2-2; no definite D call. This CDR3 region has 9 residues. Trimming shortened V by 9 bases and J by 8 bases, and 4 bases separated the two germline ends. CDR1 is LNHDA, CDR2 SQIVND, per germline (reference sequence). CDR3 region: CASPGELFF. CDR3 DNA: TGTGCCAGCCCGGGGGAGCTGTTTTTT.

This clone appeared a few times. The chain is built from TRBV6-5 and TRBJ2-7, with TRBD1 identical over 8 bases. Per germline, CDR1 MNHEY and CDR2 SVGAGI. The CDR3 consists of 15 residues. The junction had 8 bases not matched to a gene; V was cut back by 6 bases and J by 1 base. The CDR3 DNA reads as TGTGCCAGCAGCCCTCAGGGGGCAGTATCCTACGAGCAGTACTTC. Residues: CASSPQGAVSYEQYF.

By share, this clone ranks as medium-sized. J is TRBJ1-1 and V is TRBV30; TRBD1 is a possible D gene (5 bases). This CDR3 region has 13 residues. From germline, CDR1 is GTSNPN and CDR2 SVGIG (reference sequence). Trimming took off 0 bases at V and 3 bases at J, with 8 bases between the two ends. This CDR3 reads CAWSVRRDTEAFF. In DNA form, the CDR3 reads TGTGCCTGGAGTGTACGCAGGGACACTGAAGCTTTCTTT.

This clone was recorded a few times. J is TRBJ2-1 and V is TRBV9; 8 bases are a match to TRBD2. Trimming cost V 4 bases and J 6 bases; bases outside gene matches: 6. CDR3 length: 14 residues. CDR1 is SGDLS and CDR2 is YYNGEE in the germline V gene. CDR3 DNA sequence: TGTGCCAGCAGCACCGGGACTAGGGTCAATGAGCAGTTCTTC. Translating gives CASSTGTRVNEQFF.

This clone was found a few times. The chain carries TRBV14 and TRBJ2-1, with 8 bases lining up with TRBD1. The CDR3 runs to 16 residues. Germline V CDR1 and CDR2: SGHDN, FVKESK. Germline trimming cut 4 bases from V and 7 bases from J; bases unmatched to any gene: 12. The CDR3 protein is CASSPLRDRLGNEQFF. CDR3 bases: TGTGCCAGCAGCCCCCTCCGGGACAGGCTAGGGAATGAGCAGTTCTTC.

The chain uses TRBV5-5 and TRBJ1-1; D gene uncertain. The length of the CDR3 is 15 residues. Looked up from germline, CDR1 is SGHKS and CDR2 is YYEKEE (reference sequence). Trimming shortened V by 3 bases and J by 0 bases, and 12 bases separated the two germline ends. CDR3 sequence reads: CASSSQARLNTEAFF. DNA of the CDR3: TGTGCCAGCAGCTCCCAGGCCAGGCTGAACACTGAAGCTTTCTTT. The whole variable domain, remainder taken from reference TRBV5-5 and TRBJ1-1, is DAGVTQSPTHLIKTRGQQVTLRCSPISGHKSVSWYQQVLGQGPQFIFQYYEKEERGRGNFPDRFSARQFPNYSSELNVNALLLGDSALYLCASSSQARLNTEAFFGQGTRLTVV.

This clone was counted a few times. The chain joins TRBV6-4 to TRBJ2-2; perhaps TRBD2 as D (6 bases). The CDR3 is 12 residues long. The germline V gene has CDR1 MRHNA and CDR2 SNTAGT. The V and J ends lost 6 bases and 5 bases respectively, with 7 bases between them. This CDR3 reads CASSRGTGELFF. CDR3 sequence (DNA): TGTGCCAGCAGCCGGGGGACCGGGGAGCTGTTTTTT.

This clone has a handful of counts. V usage is TRBV7-2 and J usage is TRBJ2-6, with 7 bases matching TRBD1. J was trimmed by 0 bases and V by 5 bases; bases with no gene match: 7. The CDR3 length is 17 residues. CDR1 and CDR2 (germline): SGHTA, FQGNSA. CDR3 nucleotides: TGTGCCAGCAGCCGTCCCTCAGGGGGCTCTGGGGCCAACGTCCTGACTTTC. It translates to CASSRPSGGSGANVLTF. Filled out from reference TRBV7-2 and TRBJ2-6, the complete variable domain reads GAGVSQSPSNKVTEKGKDVELRCDPISGHTALYWYRQSLGQGLEFLIYFQGNSAPDKSGLPSDRFSAERTGGSVSTLTIQRTQQEDSAVYLCASSRPSGGSGANVLTFGAGSRLTVL.

This clone rates as medium-sized. The chain combines TRBV5-1 with TRBJ1-2, with TRBD1 matching over 8 bases. The trim removed 5 bases at V and 1 base at J, leaving 10 bases unmatched. This CDR3 has 16 residues. The germline V gene encodes CDR1 SGHRS and CDR2 YFSETQ. In nucleotides, the CDR3 is TGCGCCAGCAGACTGTTACAGGGGGGGCATAACTATGGCTACACCTTC. Its protein is CASRLLQGGHNYGYTF.

This sequence joins TRBV4-2 and TRBJ2-7; TRBD1 might be the D (6 bases). Trimming took 4 bases from V and 4 from J, leaving 11 bases between them. The CDR3 sequence is 13 residues long. Germline CDR1 is LGHNA and CDR2 is YNFKEQ. The CDR3 sequence: CASSRGQIYEQYF. For the CDR3, the DNA is TGTGCCAGCAGCCGTGGACAGATATACGAGCAGTACTTC.

This clone was observed a handful of times. This rearrangement joins TRBV6-5 to TRBJ2-7; the match to TRBD2 covers 9 bases. The length of the CDR3 is 15 residues. Germline loops: CDR1 MNHEY, CDR2 SVGAGI. With V trimmed by 11 bases and J by 4 bases, 15 bases remained unmatched. CDR3 in amino acids: CAAGWRGGKGYEQYF. CDR3 DNA sequence: TGTGCCGCTGGGTGGCGGGGGGGCAAGGGTTACGAGCAGTACTTC.

The CDR3 sequence: CASSLGQVTYEQYF. The CDR3 DNA reads TGTGCCAGCTCACTGGGGCAGGTGACTTACGAGCAGTACTTC. The V gene is TRBV18, the J gene TRBJ2-7, with D possibly matching TRBD1 (5 bases). Between the trimmed V and J ends, which lost 4 bases and 4 bases, there was a span of 14 bases. The germline CDR1 and CDR2 sequences are KGHSH and LQKENI. The CDR3 has 14 residues.

This sequence joins TRBV10-3 and TRBJ1-1; D call uncertain. V lost 7 bases to trimming and J lost 1 base, with 10 bases between them. Germline CDR1 ENHRY, CDR2 SYGVKD. The CDR3 is 13 amino acids. The CDR3 reads CAITLSGNTEAFF. CDR3 coding DNA: TGTGCCATCACGTTAAGCGGGAACACTGAAGCTTTCTTT.

The chain joins TRBV5-1 to TRBJ2-5; TRBD1 aligns across 9 bases. Germline V gene sequence: CDR1 SGHRS, CDR2 YFSETQ. The length of the CDR3 is 16 residues. V shed 0 bases, J shed 4 bases, and the junction held 7 bases outside the gene matches. CDR3 sequence reads: CASSLGGTGGLETQYF. The CDR3 DNA reads TGCGCCAGCAGCTTGGGGGGCACAGGGGGCCTAGAGACCCAGTACTTC.

The chain uses TRBV5-1 and TRBJ2-5; D is possibly TRBD2 (7 bases). The CDR3 length is 14 residues. V dropped 5 bases and J dropped 5 bases, with 16 bases sitting between them. Per the germline V gene, CDR1 is SGHRS and CDR2 is YFSETQ. The CDR3 coding sequence is TGCGCCAGCAGTGTGGCGGGGGCGGGGGAGACCCAGTACTTC. This codes for CASSVAGAGETQYF.

V is TRBV30 and J is TRBJ1-2; D might be TRBD1 (6 bases). The germline V gene has CDR1 GTSNPN and CDR2 SVGIG (reference sequence). Trimming removed 4 bases at V and 3 bases at J, with 15 bases between. This CDR3 contains 14 residues. CDR3 in amino acids: CAWKTTRGYYGYTF. The CDR3 bases are TGTGCCTGGAAGACAACCAGGGGCTACTATGGCTACACCTTC.

CDR3 protein: CASSSHWSRDYGYTF. CDR3 nucleotides: TGTGCCAGCAGCTCCCATTGGTCCAGGGACTATGGCTACACCTTC. The chain combines TRBV28 with TRBJ1-2, with D possibly being TRBD1 (5 bases). The V and J ends lost 6 bases and 3 bases respectively, with 17 bases between them. Germline-derived CDR1 and CDR2 are MDHEN and SYDVKM. This CDR3 has 15 amino acids.

The chain combines TRBV7-2 with TRBJ2-1; TRBD2 aligns across 12 bases. Trimming cost V 5 bases and J 7 bases; bases outside gene matches: 9. The CDR3 has 16 residues. Germline values: CDR1 SGHTA, CDR2 FQGNSA. This CDR3 reads CASSPLAGGLSNEQFF. The CDR3 DNA is TGTGCCAGCAGCCCTCTAGCGGGAGGGTTGTCGAATGAGCAGTTCTTC.

This clone was observed a handful of times. The chain employs TRBV15 and TRBJ2-3; the match to TRBD2 covers 7 bases. The CDR3 has 20 amino acids. Germline V gene data show CDR1 as LNHNV and CDR2 as YYDKDF (reference sequence). J was trimmed by 6 bases and V by 0 bases; bases with no gene match: 21. The CDR3 sequence: CATSREGGFRLATTEDTQYF. DNA for the CDR3: TGTGCCACCAGCAGAGAGGGGGGGTTCCGACTAGCAACAACAGAGGATACGCAGTATTTT. Looking up the rest from reference TRBV15 and TRBJ2-3 gives the full variable domain: DAMVIQNPRYQVTQFGKPVTLSCSQTLNHNVMYWYQQKSSQAPKLLFHYYDKDFNNEADTPDNFQSRRPNTSFCFLDIRSPGLGDTAMYLCATSREGGFRLATTEDTQYFGPGTRLTVL.

The chain links TRBV7-8 to TRBJ2-7; 7 bases line up with TRBD2. With V trimmed by 1 base and J by 4 bases, 4 bases remained unmatched. Germline V gene data show CDR1 as SGHVS and CDR2 as FQNEAQ. The CDR3 covers 14 residues. The CDR3 coding sequence is TGTGCCAGCAGCTTAGAGGGAGGGCCGTACGAGCAGTACTTC. Amino acid sequence: CASSLEGGPYEQYF.